The source of this TCR beta chain is a study of Graves' ophthalmopathy and Graves' hyperthyroidism. Looking at the study overall: Peripheral blood sampling preceded any treatment and occurred at initial diagnosis. Study findings and constraints: The authors also found most expanded thyroid clonotypes above 0.001 frequency in blood.

This clonotype was detected many times. What it binds is unknown. CDR3 regions of TCR beta were amplified from RNA transcripts. First-round RT-PCR with HTBI primers preceded a second-round multiplex PCR. TCRdb recomputed calls from the multiplex PCR reads with MiXCR, one row per CDR3 protein. The sample records 500,000 to 800,000 distinct CDR3 sequences, 35% to 50% being singletons. It was on clinical symptoms, serum thyroxine, TRAb, thyroid ultrasound and orbital computed tomography that diagnosis relied. This CDR3 has 18 amino acids. Germline lookup yields CDR1 SEHNR and CDR2 FQNEAQ (reference sequence). The V and J ends lost 7 bases and 4 bases respectively, with 25 bases between them.

Sequenced input: peripheral blood. This TCR derives from an adult man with Graves' ophthalmopathy. The chain links TRBV7-9 to TRBJ2-2, with D perhaps TRBD1 or TRBD2 (6 bases each). The CDR3, as DNA: TGTGCCAGCATCTCCGGAGGGGGTCGGATAAGCGGCACCGGGGAGCTGTTTTTT. It translates to CASISGGGRISGTGELFF.